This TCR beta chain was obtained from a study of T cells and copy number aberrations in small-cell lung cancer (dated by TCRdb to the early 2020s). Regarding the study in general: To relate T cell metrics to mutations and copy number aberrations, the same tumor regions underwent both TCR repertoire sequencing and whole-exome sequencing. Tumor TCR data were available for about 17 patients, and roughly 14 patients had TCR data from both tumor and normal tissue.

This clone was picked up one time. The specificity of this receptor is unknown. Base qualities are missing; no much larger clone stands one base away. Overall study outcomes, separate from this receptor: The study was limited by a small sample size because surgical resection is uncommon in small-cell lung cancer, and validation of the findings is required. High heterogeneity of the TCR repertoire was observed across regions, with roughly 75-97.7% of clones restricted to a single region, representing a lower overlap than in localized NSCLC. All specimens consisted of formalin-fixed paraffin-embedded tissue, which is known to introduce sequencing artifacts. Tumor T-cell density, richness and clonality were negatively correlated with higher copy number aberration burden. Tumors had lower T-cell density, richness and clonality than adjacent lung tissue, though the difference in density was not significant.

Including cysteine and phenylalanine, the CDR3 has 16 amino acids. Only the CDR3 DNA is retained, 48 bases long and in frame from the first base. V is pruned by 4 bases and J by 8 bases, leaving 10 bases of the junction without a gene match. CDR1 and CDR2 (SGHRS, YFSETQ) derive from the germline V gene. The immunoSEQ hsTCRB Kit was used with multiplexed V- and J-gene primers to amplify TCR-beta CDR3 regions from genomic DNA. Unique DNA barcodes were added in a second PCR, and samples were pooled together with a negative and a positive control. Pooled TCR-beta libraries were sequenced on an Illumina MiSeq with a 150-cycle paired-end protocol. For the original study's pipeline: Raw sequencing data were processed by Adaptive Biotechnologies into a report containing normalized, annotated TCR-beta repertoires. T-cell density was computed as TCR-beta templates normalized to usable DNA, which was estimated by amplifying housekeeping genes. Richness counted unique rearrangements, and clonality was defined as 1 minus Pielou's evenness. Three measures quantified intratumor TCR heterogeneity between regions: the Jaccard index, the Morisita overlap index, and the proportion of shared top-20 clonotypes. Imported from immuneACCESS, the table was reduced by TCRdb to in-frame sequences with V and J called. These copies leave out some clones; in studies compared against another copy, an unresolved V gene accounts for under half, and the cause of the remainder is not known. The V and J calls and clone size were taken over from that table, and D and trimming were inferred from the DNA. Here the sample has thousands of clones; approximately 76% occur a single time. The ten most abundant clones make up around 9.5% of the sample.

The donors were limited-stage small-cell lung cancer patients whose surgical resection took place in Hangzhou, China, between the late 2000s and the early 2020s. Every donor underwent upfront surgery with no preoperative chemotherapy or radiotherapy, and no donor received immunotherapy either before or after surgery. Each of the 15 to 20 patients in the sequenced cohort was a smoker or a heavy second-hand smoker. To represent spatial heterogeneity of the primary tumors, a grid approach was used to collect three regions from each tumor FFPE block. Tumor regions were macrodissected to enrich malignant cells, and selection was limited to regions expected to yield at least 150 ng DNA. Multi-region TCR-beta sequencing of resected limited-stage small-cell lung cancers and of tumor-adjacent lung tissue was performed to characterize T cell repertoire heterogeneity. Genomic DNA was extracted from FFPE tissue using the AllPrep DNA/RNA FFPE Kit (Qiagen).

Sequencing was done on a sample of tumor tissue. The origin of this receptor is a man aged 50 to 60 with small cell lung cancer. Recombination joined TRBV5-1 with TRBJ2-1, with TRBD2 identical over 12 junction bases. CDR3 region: CASSAGTSGPGDEQFF. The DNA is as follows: TGCGCCAGCAGCGCAGGGACTAGCGGGCCTGGCGATGAGCAGTTCTTC.